Below, 5 T cell receptor beta chains from the same sample are listed, as sequenced in a study of early T cells in non-severe SARS-CoV-2 infection. TCRdb itself ran the 5' RACE reads through MiXCR, one entry per CDR3 protein. Of 80,000 or so distinct CDR3 sequences detected, around 5.6% appear once; the ten largest clones hold about 8%. Sequenced material: whole blood. These receptors all come from an adult who was a healthcare worker with PCR-confirmed SARS-CoV-2 infection or an uninfected control (not recorded which).

This clonotype was detected ten times or more. V is TRBV28 and J is TRBJ2-7, with 9 bases identical to TRBD1. J lost 2 bases, V lost 2 bases, and 4 bases had no gene match. This CDR3 contains 15 residues. The germline V gene encodes CDR1 MDHEN and CDR2 SYDVKM. CDR3 DNA: TGTGCCAGCAGTTTAGGGACAGGGATTGCCTACGAGCAGTACTTC. This gives the protein CASSLGTGIAYEQYF.

The chain is built from TRBV10-3 and TRBJ2-3; maybe TRBD2 (6 bases). CDR1 is ENHRY and CDR2 is SYGVKD in the germline V gene. V was clipped by 7 bases and J by 6 bases, with 14 bases between them. The CDR3 runs 13 residues. The CDR3, as DNA: TGTGCCATCAATGTCGGAGGAGGGGATACGCAGTATTTT. Translation: CAINVGGGDTQYF.

There are a few counts of this clonotype. At one boundary the junction diverges from the germline segment, which might be a read error. The chain combines TRBV4-3 with TRBJ2-5; D is perhaps TRBD1 (6 bases). The germline CDR1 and CDR2 sequences are LGHNA and YSLEER. This CDR3 region has 16 residues. Written as DNA, the CDR3 is TGCGTCAGCAGCCAAGAGCCGGGACAACTTCAAGAGACCCAGTACTTC. Its translation is CVSSQEPGQLQETQYF.

This clonotype has ten or more counts. The chain links TRBV7-6 to TRBJ1-4; TRBD1 is a possible D gene (5 bases). With 6 bases removed from V and 4 bases from J, the gap between germline ends came to 15 bases. The germline gives CDR1 SGHVS, CDR2 FNYEAQ. The CDR3 has 15 residues. The DNA for the CDR3 is TGTGCCAGCAGTCCGCGGGCGCAGGGTAATGAAAAACTGTTTTTT. Its translation: CASSPRAQGNEKLFF.

Concerning this clonotype: One end of the junction fails to match germline, which may point to a read error. The rearrangement uses TRBV12-3 or TRBV12-4 and TRBJ1-6; D perhaps matches TRBD1 (5 bases). This CDR3 has 13 amino acids. DNA of the CDR3: TGTGCCACCAGTTTGAGGGGAAGGTCACCCCTCCACTTT. This encodes CATSLRGRSPLHF.